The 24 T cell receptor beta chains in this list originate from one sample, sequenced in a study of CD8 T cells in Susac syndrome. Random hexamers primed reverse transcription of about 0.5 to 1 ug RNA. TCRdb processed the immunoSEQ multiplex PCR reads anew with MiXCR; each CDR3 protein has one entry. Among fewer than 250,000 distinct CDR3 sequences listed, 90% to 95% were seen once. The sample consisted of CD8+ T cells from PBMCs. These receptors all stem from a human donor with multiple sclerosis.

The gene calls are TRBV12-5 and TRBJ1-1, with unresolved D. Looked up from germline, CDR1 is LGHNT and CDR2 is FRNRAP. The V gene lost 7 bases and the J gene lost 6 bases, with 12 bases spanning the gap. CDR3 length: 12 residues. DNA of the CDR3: TGTGCTAGTGAGGAAGCTGGGGCTGAAGCTTTCTTT. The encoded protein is CASEEAGAEAFF.

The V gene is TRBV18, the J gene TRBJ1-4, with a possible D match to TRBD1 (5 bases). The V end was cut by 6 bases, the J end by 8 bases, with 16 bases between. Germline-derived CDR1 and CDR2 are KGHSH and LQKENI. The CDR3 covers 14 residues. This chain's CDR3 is CASSTTVGEEKLFF. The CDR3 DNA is TGTGCCAGCTCCACGACAGTAGGAGAAGAAAAACTGTTTTTT. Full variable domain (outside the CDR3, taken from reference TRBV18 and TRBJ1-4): NAGVMQNPRHLVRRRGQEARLRCSPMKGHSHVYWYRQLPEEGLKFMVYLQKENIIDESGMPKERFSAEFPKEGPSILRIQQVVRGDSAAYFCASSTTVGEEKLFFGSGTQLSVL.

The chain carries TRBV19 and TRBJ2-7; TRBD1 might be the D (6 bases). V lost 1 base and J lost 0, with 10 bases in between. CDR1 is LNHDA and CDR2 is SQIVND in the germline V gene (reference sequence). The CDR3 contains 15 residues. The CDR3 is CASSIAGASSYEQYF. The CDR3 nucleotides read TGTGCCAGTAGTATAGCAGGGGCATCCTCCTACGAGCAGTACTTC.

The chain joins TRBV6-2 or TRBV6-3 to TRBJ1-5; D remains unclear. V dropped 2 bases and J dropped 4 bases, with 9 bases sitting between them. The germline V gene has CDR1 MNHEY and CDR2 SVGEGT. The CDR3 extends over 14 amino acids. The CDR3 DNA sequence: TGTGCCAGCAGTTACGGGCAGCTTAATCAGCCCCAGCATTTT. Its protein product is CASSYGQLNQPQHF.

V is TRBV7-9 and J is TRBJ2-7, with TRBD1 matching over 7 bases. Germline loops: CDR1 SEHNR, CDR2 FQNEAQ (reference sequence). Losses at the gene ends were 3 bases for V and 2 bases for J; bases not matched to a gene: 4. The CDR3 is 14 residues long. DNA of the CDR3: TGTGCCAGCAGCTTCAAGACAGGGACCTACGAGCAGTACTTC. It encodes CASSFKTGTYEQYF.

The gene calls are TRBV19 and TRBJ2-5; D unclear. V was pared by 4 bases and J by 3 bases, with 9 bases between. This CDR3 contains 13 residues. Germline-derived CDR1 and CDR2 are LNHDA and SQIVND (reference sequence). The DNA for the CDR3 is TGTGCCAGTAGTACTTATTCGAAAGAGACCCAGTACTTC. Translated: CASSTYSKETQYF. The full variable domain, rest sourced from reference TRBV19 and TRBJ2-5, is DGGITQSPKYLFRKEGQNVTLSCEQNLNHDAMYWYRQDPGQGLRLIYYSQIVNDFQKGDIAEGYSVSREKKESFPLTVTSAQKNPTAFYLCASSTYSKETQYFGPGTRLLVL.

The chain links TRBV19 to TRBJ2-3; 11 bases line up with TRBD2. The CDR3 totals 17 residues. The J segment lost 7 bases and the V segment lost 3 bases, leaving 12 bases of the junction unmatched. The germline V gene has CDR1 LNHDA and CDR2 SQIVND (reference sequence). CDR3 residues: CASSIPLLAGGQNTQYF. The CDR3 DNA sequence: TGTGCCAGTAGTATCCCCCTCTTAGCGGGGGGGCAAAATACGCAGTATTTT.

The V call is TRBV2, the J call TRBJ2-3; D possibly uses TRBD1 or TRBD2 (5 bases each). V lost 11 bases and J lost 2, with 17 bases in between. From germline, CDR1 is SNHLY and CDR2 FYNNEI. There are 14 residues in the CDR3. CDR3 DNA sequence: TGTGCCCGCCGGGACCCCGGGTCCACAGATACGCAGTATTTT. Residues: CARRDPGSTDTQYF.

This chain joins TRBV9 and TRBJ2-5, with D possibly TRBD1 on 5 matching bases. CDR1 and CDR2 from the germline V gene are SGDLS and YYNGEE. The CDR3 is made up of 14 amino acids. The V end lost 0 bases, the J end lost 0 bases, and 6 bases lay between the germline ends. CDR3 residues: CASSVEGNQETQYF. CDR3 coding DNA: TGTGCCAGCAGCGTAGAGGGGAACCAAGAGACCCAGTACTTC.

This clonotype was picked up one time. The DNA of the CDR3 is TGTGCCAGCAGTCAGGGGCCGAACTACGAGCAGTACTTC. This encodes CASSQGPNYEQYF. The chain employs TRBV27 and TRBJ2-7, with D perhaps matching TRBD1 (6 bases). Per the germline V gene, CDR1 is MNHEY and CDR2 is SMNVEV (reference sequence). The CDR3 contains 13 residues. V was cut by 5 bases and J by 3 bases, with 11 bases left in between.

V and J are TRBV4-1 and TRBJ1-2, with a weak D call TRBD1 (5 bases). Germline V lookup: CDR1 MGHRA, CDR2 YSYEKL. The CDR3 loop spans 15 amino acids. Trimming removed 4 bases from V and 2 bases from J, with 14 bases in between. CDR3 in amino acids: CASSPIVGVNYGYTF. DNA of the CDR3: TGCGCCAGCAGCCCGATCGTGGGGGTAAACTATGGCTACACCTTC.

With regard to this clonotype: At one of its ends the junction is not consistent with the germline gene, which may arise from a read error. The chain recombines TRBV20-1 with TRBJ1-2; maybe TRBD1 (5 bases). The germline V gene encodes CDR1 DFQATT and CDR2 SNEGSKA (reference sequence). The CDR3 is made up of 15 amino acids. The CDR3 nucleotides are TGCAGTGGTAGAGCGGGGGGAGATCTTAACTATGGCTACACCTTC. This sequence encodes CSGRAGGDLNYGYTF.

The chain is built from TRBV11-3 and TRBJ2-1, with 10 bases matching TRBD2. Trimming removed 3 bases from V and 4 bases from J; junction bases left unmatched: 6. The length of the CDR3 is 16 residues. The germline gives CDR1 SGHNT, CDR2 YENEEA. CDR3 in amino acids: CASSFIAGGAYNEQFF. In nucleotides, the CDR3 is TGTGCCAGCAGCTTTATAGCGGGGGGAGCGTACAATGAGCAGTTCTTC.

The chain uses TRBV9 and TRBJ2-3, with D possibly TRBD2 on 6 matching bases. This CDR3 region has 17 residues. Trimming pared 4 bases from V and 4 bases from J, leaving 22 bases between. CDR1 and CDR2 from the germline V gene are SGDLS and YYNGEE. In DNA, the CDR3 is TGTGCCAGCAGCACCAGACCCAGGGACGGGAGCTCAGATACGCAGTATTTT. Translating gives CASSTRPRDGSSDTQYF.

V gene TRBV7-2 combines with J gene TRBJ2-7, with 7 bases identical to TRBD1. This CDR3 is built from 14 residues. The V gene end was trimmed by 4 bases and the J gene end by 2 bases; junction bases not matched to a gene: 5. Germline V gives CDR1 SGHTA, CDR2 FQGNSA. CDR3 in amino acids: CASSSIQGTYEQYF. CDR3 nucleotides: TGTGCCAGCAGCTCAATACAGGGGACCTACGAGCAGTACTTC.

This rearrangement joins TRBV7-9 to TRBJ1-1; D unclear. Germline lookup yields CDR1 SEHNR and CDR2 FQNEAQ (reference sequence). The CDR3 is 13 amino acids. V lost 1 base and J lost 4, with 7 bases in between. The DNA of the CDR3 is TGTGCCAGCAGCTTAGGGCCCACCACTGAAGCTTTCTTT. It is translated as CASSLGPTTEAFF. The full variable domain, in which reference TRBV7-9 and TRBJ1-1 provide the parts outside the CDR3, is DTGVSQNPRHKITKRGQNVTFRCDPISEHNRLYWYRQTLGQGPEFLTYFQNEAQLEKSRLLSDRFSAERPKGSFSTLEIQRTEQGDSAMYLCASSLGPTTEAFFGQGTRLTVV.

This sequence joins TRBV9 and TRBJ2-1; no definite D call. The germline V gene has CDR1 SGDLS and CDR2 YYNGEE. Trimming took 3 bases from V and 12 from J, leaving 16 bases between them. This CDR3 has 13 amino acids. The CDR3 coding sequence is TGTGCCAGCAGCGCCGGAGAAACGCCGGGGCAGTTCTTC. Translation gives CASSAGETPGQFF.

The CDR3 here is CASSLGGYGEQYF. The DNA for the CDR3 is TGTGCCAGCAGCTTAGGCGGATATGGCGAGCAGTACTTC. This chain connects TRBV7-2 to TRBJ2-7, with D uncertain. The CDR3 runs 13 residues. V was cut by 1 base and J by 6 bases, with 10 bases left in between. Germline assignment: CDR1 SGHTA and CDR2 FQGNSA.

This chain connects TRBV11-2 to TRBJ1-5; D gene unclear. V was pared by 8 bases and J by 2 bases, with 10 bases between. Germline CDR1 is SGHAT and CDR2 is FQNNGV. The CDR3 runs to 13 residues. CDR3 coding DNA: TGTGCCAGCTCCACACCGGGCAATCAGCCCCAGCATTTT. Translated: CASSTPGNQPQHF.

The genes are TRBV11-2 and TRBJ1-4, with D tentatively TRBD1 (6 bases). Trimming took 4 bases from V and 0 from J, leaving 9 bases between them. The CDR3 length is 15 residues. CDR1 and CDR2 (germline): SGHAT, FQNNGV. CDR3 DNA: TGTGCCAGCAGCTCCCCAGGGGCAACTAATGAAAAACTGTTTTTT. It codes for CASSSPGATNEKLFF.

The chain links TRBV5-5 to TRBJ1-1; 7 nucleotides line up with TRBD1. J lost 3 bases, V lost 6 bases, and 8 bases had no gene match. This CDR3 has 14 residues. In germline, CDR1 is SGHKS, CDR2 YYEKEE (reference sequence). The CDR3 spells CASTPTGIHTEAFF. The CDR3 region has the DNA TGTGCCAGCACCCCGACAGGGATCCACACTGAAGCTTTCTTT. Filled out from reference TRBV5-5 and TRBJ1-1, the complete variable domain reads DAGVTQSPTHLIKTRGQQVTLRCSPISGHKSVSWYQQVLGQGPQFIFQYYEKEERGRGNFPDRFSARQFPNYSSELNVNALLLGDSALYLCASTPTGIHTEAFFGQGTRLTVV.

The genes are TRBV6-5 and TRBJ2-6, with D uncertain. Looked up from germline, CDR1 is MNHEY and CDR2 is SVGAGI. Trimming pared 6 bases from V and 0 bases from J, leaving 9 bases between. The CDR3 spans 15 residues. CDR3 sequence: CASSPDLSGANVLTF. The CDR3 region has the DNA TGTGCCAGCAGCCCGGACCTCTCTGGGGCCAACGTCCTGACTTTC.

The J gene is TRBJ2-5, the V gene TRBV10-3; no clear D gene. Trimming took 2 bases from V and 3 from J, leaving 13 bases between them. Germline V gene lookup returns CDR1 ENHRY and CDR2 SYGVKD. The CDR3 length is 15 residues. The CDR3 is CAISEPTAQEETQYF. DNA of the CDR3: TGTGCCATCAGTGAGCCCACAGCTCAGGAAGAGACCCAGTACTTC.

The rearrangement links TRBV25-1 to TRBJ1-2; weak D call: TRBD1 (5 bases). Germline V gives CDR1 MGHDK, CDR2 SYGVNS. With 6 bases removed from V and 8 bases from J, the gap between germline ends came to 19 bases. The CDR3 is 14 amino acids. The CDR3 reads CASSSPQGLGGYTF. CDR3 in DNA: TGTGCCAGCAGCTCTCCCCAGGGTTTGGGGGGCTACACCTTC.